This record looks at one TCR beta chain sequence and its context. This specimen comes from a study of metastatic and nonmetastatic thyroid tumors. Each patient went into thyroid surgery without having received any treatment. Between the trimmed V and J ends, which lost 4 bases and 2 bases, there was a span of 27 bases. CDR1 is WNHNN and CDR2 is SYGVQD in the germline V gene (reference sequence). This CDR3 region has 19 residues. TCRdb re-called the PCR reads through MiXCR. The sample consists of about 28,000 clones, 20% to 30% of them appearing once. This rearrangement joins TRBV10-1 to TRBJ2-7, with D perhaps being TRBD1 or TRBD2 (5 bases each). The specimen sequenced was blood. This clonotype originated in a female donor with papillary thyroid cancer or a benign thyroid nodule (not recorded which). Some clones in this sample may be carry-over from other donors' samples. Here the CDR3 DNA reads TGCGCCAGCAGTGCCAGCAGTTACGGGGCAGCAATTACACCCTACGAGCAGTACTTC. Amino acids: CASSASSYGAAITPYEQYF.